Presented here are 24 T cell receptor beta chains from one specimen sequenced in a study of blood T cell repertoires in COVID-19. TCRdb's table, derived via immunoSEQ multiplex PCR, lists solely in-frame clones and lacks some. The sample includes 350,000 to 400,000 clones, roughly 87% seen only once; the top ten take just under 3%. The material sequenced was PBMCs or T cells enriched from blood (not recorded which). The receptors originated from a woman in her twenties or thirties who had recovered from COVID-19.

This clone showed up just once. The chain couples TRBV14 to TRBJ1-1, with TRBD1 matching 8 bases. This CDR3 contains 17 residues. Per the germline V gene, CDR1 is SGHDN and CDR2 is FVKESK. The ends lost 4 bases at V and 0 bases at J; junction bases unmatched: 10. As DNA, the CDR3 is TGTGCCAGCAGCCGGGACAGGCCTTTACAAGTGAACACTGAAGCTTTCTTT. It is translated as CASSRDRPLQVNTEAFF.

The CDR3 is CASSLVVGDWEQYF. The CDR3 DNA follows: TGTGCCAGCAGCTTAGTTGTCGGGGATTGGGAGCAGTACTTC. The chain joins TRBV7-2 to TRBJ2-7; perhaps TRBD2 as D (5 bases). The germline gives CDR1 SGHTA, CDR2 FQGNSA. Trimming took off 1 base at V and 7 bases at J, with 14 bases between the two ends. The CDR3 has 14 amino acids.

The rearrangement links TRBV19 to TRBJ2-3; 7 nucleotides align to TRBD2. CDR3 size: 14 residues. CDR1 is LNHDA and CDR2 is SQIVND in the germline V gene (reference sequence). V trimming: 5 bases; J trimming: 1 base; junction bases outside the gene matches: 3. The DNA of the CDR3 is TGTGCCAGTAGTTGGGCGGGAGGCACAGATACGCAGTATTTT. Amino acid sequence: CASSWAGGTDTQYF. The full variable domain, its missing parts supplied by reference TRBV19 and TRBJ2-3, is DGGITQSPKYLFRKEGQNVTLSCEQNLNHDAMYWYRQDPGQGLRLIYYSQIVNDFQKGDIAEGYSVSREKKESFPLTVTSAQKNPTAFYLCASSWAGGTDTQYFGPGTRLTVL.

The rearrangement uses TRBV15 and TRBJ1-4; no reliable D call. This CDR3 region has 14 residues. Germline loops: CDR1 LNHNV, CDR2 YYDKDF (reference sequence). The V gene lost 0 bases and the J gene lost 8 bases, with 10 bases spanning the gap. CDR3 sequence reads: CATSREIGGEKLFF. For the CDR3, the DNA is TGTGCCACCAGCAGAGAGATCGGCGGAGAAAAACTGTTTTTT.

The genes are TRBV4-2 and TRBJ2-1; 8 bases are shared with TRBD2. Germline V gene data show CDR1 as LGHNA and CDR2 as YNFKEQ. Trimming cost V 5 bases and J 8 bases; bases outside gene matches: 11. The CDR3 is made up of 15 amino acids. The CDR3, as DNA: TGTGCCAGCAGCGTTCTATCGGGGGGGCCCCATGAGCAGTTCTTC. Protein sequence: CASSVLSGGPHEQFF.

The chain has TRBV18 and TRBJ1-1; D gene unclear. Looked up from germline, CDR1 is KGHSH and CDR2 is LQKENI. This CDR3 comprises 15 residues. Trimming removed 9 bases from V and 1 base from J, with 18 bases in between. CDR3 nucleotide sequence: TGTGCCAGTTCGTATTCAGCGACCCCGAACACTGAAGCTTTCTTT. This sequence encodes CASSYSATPNTEAFF.

V is TRBV28 and J is TRBJ1-5; 7 positions agree with TRBD1. The CDR3 runs 16 residues. With V trimmed by 3 bases and J by 7 bases, 12 bases remained unmatched. Looked up from germline, CDR1 is MDHEN and CDR2 is SYDVKM. CDR3 amino acids: CASSFRQGGSWQPQHF. The CDR3 coding sequence is TGTGCCAGCAGTTTTCGACAGGGCGGTTCGTGGCAGCCCCAGCATTTT.

The chain joins TRBV10-3 to TRBJ2-2; a weak D match, TRBD2 (5 bases). Germline CDR1 is ENHRY and CDR2 is SYGVKD. V dropped 4 bases and J dropped 1 base, with 10 bases sitting between them. The CDR3 is 15 residues long. The CDR3 DNA reads TGTGCCATCAGTGGGAGGCTAGAGAACACCGGGGAGCTGTTTTTT. Encoded protein: CAISGRLENTGELFF.

Only a few counts were recorded for this clone. The CDR3 reads CASRADISNQPQHF. The CDR3 DNA reads as TGTGCCAGCAGGGCGGACATAAGCAATCAGCCCCAGCATTTT. This rearrangement joins TRBV2 to TRBJ1-5, with a tentative D call TRBD1 (5 bases). The germline gives CDR1 SNHLY, CDR2 FYNNEI. V gave up 6 bases and J gave up 1 base, with 10 bases separating them. This CDR3 has 14 residues.

The chain links TRBV1 to TRBJ2-2; the table's D call of TRBD2 was not tested on the DNA. TRBV1 is deemed a pseudogene. This CDR3 region has 18 residues. The CDR3 nucleotides are TGCACCAGCAGCCGCAGGACTAGCGGGATCGCGAACACCGGGGAGCTGTTTTTT. Translation gives CTSSRRTSGIANTGELFF.

The chain recombines TRBV11-2 with TRBJ2-7; D not resolved. Germline V gene sequence: CDR1 SGHAT, CDR2 FQNNGV. The CDR3 covers 15 residues. V was trimmed by 0 bases and J by 2 bases, leaving 11 bases between them. The CDR3 is CASSLDSPRAYEQYF. The CDR3 DNA follows: TGTGCCAGCAGCTTAGATTCGCCGCGAGCCTACGAGCAGTACTTC.

V gene TRBV5-5 combines with J gene TRBJ1-2; perhaps TRBD1 as D (6 bases). The CDR3 covers 15 residues. Trimming left V 2 bases short and J 0 bases short, with 11 bases between. Germline CDR1 is SGHKS and CDR2 is YYEKEE (reference sequence). The CDR3 nucleotides read TGTGCCAGCAGCTTAGCACAGGGAGCTAACTATGGCTACACCTTC. Translation gives CASSLAQGANYGYTF.

The CDR3 loop reads CASGRQGGETQYF. The CDR3 DNA reads as TGTGCCAGCGGGAGACAGGGTGGAGAGACCCAGTACTTC. The gene calls are TRBV6-5 and TRBJ2-5, with 7 nucleotides matching TRBD1. This CDR3 spans 13 amino acids. The germline V gene encodes CDR1 MNHEY and CDR2 SVGAGI. J lost 4 bases, V lost 8 bases, and 7 bases had no gene match.

The chain recombines TRBV27 with TRBJ1-2; 12 bases match TRBD1. V was clipped by 6 bases and J by 9 bases; unmatched bases: 8. The CDR3 is 14 amino acids. Looked up from germline, CDR1 is MNHEY and CDR2 is SMNVEV (reference sequence). DNA of the CDR3: TGTGCCAGCAGGCAAGGGACAGGGGGCAGAAGCTACACCTTC. Amino acids: CASRQGTGGRSYTF.

The chain recombines TRBV2 with TRBJ2-7; possible D gene TRBD2, 5 bases. Trimming removed 6 bases from V and 2 bases from J, with 17 bases in between. The CDR3 is 15 amino acids. Germline V gives CDR1 SNHLY, CDR2 FYNNEI. CDR3 sequence reads: CASRVGSSETYEQYF. CDR3 DNA sequence: TGTGCCAGCAGGGTGGGGAGTAGCGAAACCTACGAGCAGTACTTC.

V gene TRBV7-9 combines with J gene TRBJ2-3; maybe TRBD2 (6 bases). V lost 5 bases and J lost 6, with 9 bases in between. CDR3 length: 12 residues. Germline-derived CDR1 and CDR2 are SEHNR and FQNEAQ (reference sequence). This CDR3 is CASSGGPDTQYF. Written as DNA, the CDR3 is TGTGCCAGCAGCGGAGGGCCGGATACGCAGTATTTT. Together with reference TRBV7-9 and TRBJ2-3, the CDR3 gives the full variable domain: DTGVSQNPRHKITKRGQNVTFRCDPISEHNRLYWYRQTLGQGPEFLTYFQNEAQLEKSRLLSDRFSAERPKGSFSTLEIQRTEQGDSAMYLCASSGGPDTQYFGPGTRLTVL.

V and J are TRBV18 and TRBJ2-1; D perhaps matches TRBD1 (6 bases). V lost 1 base to trimming and J lost 7 bases, with 8 bases between them. Germline assignment: CDR1 KGHSH and CDR2 LQKENI. The CDR3 spans 13 residues. CDR3: CASSPQGENEQFF. The CDR3 nucleotides are TGTGCCAGCTCACCACAGGGGGAGAATGAGCAGTTCTTC.

The rearrangement uses TRBV7-2 and TRBJ2-5, with 14 bases lining up with TRBD2. V was clipped by 5 bases and J by 5 bases; unmatched bases: 4. Looked up from germline, CDR1 is SGHTA and CDR2 is FQGNSA. The CDR3 runs to 15 residues. CDR3 residues: CASSPGLAGEETQYF. In DNA, the CDR3 is TGTGCCAGCAGCCCGGGACTAGCGGGAGAGGAGACCCAGTACTTC.

The chain has TRBV5-1 and TRBJ1-3, with no clear D. V was pared by 0 bases and J by 0 bases, with 13 bases between. The CDR3 extends over 17 amino acids. Germline CDR1 and CDR2: SGHRS and YFSETQ. CDR3: CASSLEIGHNSGNTIYF. The CDR3 DNA sequence: TGCGCCAGCAGCTTGGAAATTGGGCATAACTCTGGAAACACCATATATTTT.

This chain uses TRBV27 with TRBJ2-7, with TRBD2 matching over 13 bases. Germline CDR1 reads MNHEY; CDR2 reads SMNVEV (reference sequence). This CDR3 has 18 amino acids. Trimming cost V 5 bases and J 3 bases; bases outside gene matches: 13. The CDR3 DNA sequence: TGTGCCAGCAGTCCCATCCCGAGACTAGCGGGAGGCCGCTACGAGCAGTACTTC. Translated: CASSPIPRLAGGRYEQYF.

The genes are TRBV5-1 and TRBJ2-4, with 10 bases aligning to TRBD1. J was trimmed by 7 bases and V by 5 bases; bases with no gene match: 6. The CDR3 totals 14 residues. Looked up from germline, CDR1 is SGHRS and CDR2 is YFSETQ. CDR3 sequence (DNA): TGCGCCAGCAGATTCGGGACAGGGGCGAACATTCAGTACTTC. Its translation: CASRFGTGANIQYF.

This sequence joins TRBV5-4 and TRBJ2-7; D gene ambiguous. This CDR3 has 16 amino acids. Germline CDR1 SGHNT, CDR2 YYREEE (reference sequence). Trimming pared 0 bases from V and 2 bases from J, leaving 15 bases between. The CDR3 spells CASSLAEVTRPYEQYF. The CDR3 DNA sequence: TGTGCCAGCAGCTTGGCAGAGGTGACGAGGCCCTACGAGCAGTACTTC.

This clone was picked up one time. This chain connects TRBV2 to TRBJ2-7; 10 bases agree with TRBD1. Losses at the gene ends were 10 bases for V and 4 bases for J; bases not matched to a gene: 7. This CDR3 spans 13 amino acids. CDR1 is SNHLY and CDR2 is FYNNEI in the germline V gene. The CDR3 reads CATGGTGDYEQYF. DNA for the CDR3: TGTGCCACTGGCGGGACAGGGGATTACGAGCAGTACTTC.

The chain carries TRBV12-3 or TRBV12-4 and TRBJ1-3; D is undetermined. The CDR3 loop spans 12 amino acids. The ends were cut back, 2 bases at V and 5 bases at J, with 4 bases in the middle. The CDR3 protein is CASSLQRNTIYF. In DNA form, the CDR3 reads TGTGCCAGCAGTTTACAGAGAAACACCATATATTTT.